Sequencing of this T cell receptor beta chain was carried out in a study of tumour-infiltrating T cells in Burkitt lymphoma (dated by TCRdb to 2020 to 2022). General notes on the study: TCR repertoire data were correlated with clinical outcome; productive clonality predicted overall and progression-free survival, independent of established prognosticators including age at diagnosis.

In regard to this clone: This clone's antigen is unknown. No base-level quality is on record; no much larger clone is a single base apart.

Receptor libraries were prepared by the immunoSEQ multiplex PCR assay. TCRdb provides this immuneACCESS table in a form limited to in-frame rearrangements. Some clones are lacking; in checked studies, under half of them reflect an unresolved V gene, and why the rest are absent is not known. In all, the sample holds about 5,600 clones, and roughly 16% of those were seen once. Of the sample, approximately 15% falls within the top ten clones. Taken from the germline V gene (reference sequence), the CDR1 and CDR2 loops are MNHNY and SVGAGI. The germline ends are 17 bases apart after V is trimmed by 4 bases and J by 11 bases. From the cysteine up to the phenylalanine, the CDR3 has a length of 13 residues. CDR3 DNA only is kept here, 39 bases in frame from base 1.

The sequence is built from TRBV6-6 and TRBJ2-5; the D gene is possibly TRBD1, with 6 bases matching. The sample taken for sequencing was tumor tissue. This sequence originates from a human donor with diffuse large B-cell lymphoma. The DNA sequence is given as TGTGCCAGCAGTTGGGGGCCGTCCGGGAAGCAGTACTTC. Protein translation: CASSWGPSGKQYF.